These T cell receptor beta chains were read from a single sample in a study of cytomegalovirus exposure and HLA in healthy donors. Some clones are missing from TCRdb's copy, which holds only in-frame ones; the method was immunoSEQ multiplex PCR. The sample has about 160,000 clones. The sample taken for sequencing was PBMCs. These receptors came from a woman aged 60 to 75 in good health and CMV-seronegative. Each CDR3 is given with its conserved first and last residue. A D gene is named only where the DNA matches it firmly.

V gene	J gene	D gene	CDR3 protein	CDR3 DNA
TRBV7-8	TRBJ2-2	.	CASSLAASSYTGELFF	TGTGCCAGCAGCTTAGCGGCTAGCAGCTACACCGGGGAGCTGTTTTTT
TRBV18	TRBJ2-2	.	CASSPRSTTGELFF	TGTGCCAGCTCACCACGTTCAACTACCGGGGAGCTGTTTTTT
TRBV19	TRBJ2-1	.	CASQSPYRGNEQFF	TGTGCCAGCCAAAGTCCTTATCGAGGGAATGAGCAGTTCTTC
TRBV2	TRBJ2-2	.	CASSEEAIGGAGELFF	TGTGCCAGCAGTGAAGAGGCTATCGGGGGAGCCGGGGAGCTGTTTTTT
TRBV5-5	TRBJ1-1	TRBD1	CASNPLGQMNTEAFF	TGTGCCAGCAACCCCTTGGGACAGATGAACACTGAAGCTTTCTTT
TRBV7-9	TRBJ1-2	TRBD1	CASSSNRGDYGYTF	TGTGCCAGCAGCTCGAACAGGGGTGACTATGGCTACACCTTC
TRBV19	TRBJ1-2	TRBD1	CASSEPGQGWGYTF	TGTGCCAGTAGTGAACCGGGACAGGGGTGGGGCTACACCTTC
TRBV27	TRBJ2-1	TRBD2	CASSLIAGGANEQFF	TGTGCCAGCAGTTTAATAGCGGGGGGGGCAAATGAGCAGTTCTTC
TRBV19	TRBJ1-5	.	CASSVGFYQPQHF	TGTGCCAGTAGTGTCGGGTTTTATCAGCCCCAGCATTTT
TRBV4-1	TRBJ1-1	.	CASSQAPGTPNTEAFF	TGCGCCAGCAGCCAAGCTCCCGGGACTCCTAACACTGAAGCTTTCTTT
TRBV2	TRBJ2-7	.	CASTGLFSYEQYF	TGTGCCAGCACGGGACTGTTTTCCTACGAGCAGTACTTC
TRBV10-2	TRBJ1-5	.	CASSDGQRNQPQHF	TGCGCCAGCAGCGACGGACAGCGCAATCAGCCCCAGCATTTT
TRBV10-3	TRBJ2-5	TRBD2	CAISGVWTSGRRGQETQYF	TGTGCCATCAGTGGGGTTTGGACTAGCGGACGCCGTGGCCAAGAGACCCAGTACTTC
TRBV5-1	TRBJ2-2	TRBD1	CASSLVGQGAGELFF	TGCGCCAGCAGCTTGGTGGGACAGGGGGCCGGGGAGCTGTTTTTT
TRBV7-9	TRBJ1-2	.	CASSLSGDYGYTF	TGTGCCAGCAGCTTGAGCGGGGACTATGGCTACACCTTC
TRBV5-1	TRBJ2-2	TRBD1	CASSFNAGGPGELFF	TGCGCCAGCAGCTTTAACGCAGGGGGCCCCGGGGAGCTGTTTTTT
TRBV10-1	TRBJ1-2	.	CASSDFLNYGYTF	TGCGCCAGCAGTGATTTCCTTAACTATGGCTACACCTTC
TRBV4-1	TRBJ1-6	.	CASSRRPETGNSPLHF	TGCGCCAGCAGCCGGCGGCCCGAGACAGGTAATTCACCCCTCCACTTT
TRBV18	TRBJ1-1	.	CASSPMGGPAEAFF	TGTGCCAGCTCACCAATGGGGGGTCCTGCCGAAGCTTTCTTT
TRBV5-6	TRBJ2-1	TRBD2	CASSLLAGGRNEQFF	TGTGCCAGCAGCTTACTAGCGGGAGGGCGCAATGAGCAGTTCTTC
TRBV18	TRBJ2-7	.	CASSPPSSYHEQYF	TGTGCCAGCTCACCACCGTCTAGCTACCACGAGCAGTACTTC
TRBV5-1	TRBJ1-4	TRBD1	CASSLGTGATNEKLFF	TGCGCCAGCAGCCTAGGGACAGGAGCAACTAATGAAAAACTGTTTTTT
TRBV7-2	TRBJ2-1	TRBD2	CASSLGLAGNNEQFF	TGTGCCAGCAGCTTAGGGCTAGCGGGGAACAATGAGCAGTTCTTC
TRBV15	TRBJ2-2	.	CATSGGFFTGELFF	TGTGCCACCAGCGGGGGGTTCTTCACCGGGGAGCTGTTTTTT
TRBV2	TRBJ2-7	.	CASREGDYEQYF	TGTGCCTCCCGAGAGGGGGACTACGAGCAGTACTTC
TRBV6-1	TRBJ1-5	.	CASSEAGSSRPPQHF	TGTGCCAGCAGTGAAGCGGGCAGTTCTCGGCCGCCCCAGCATTTT
TRBV23-1	TRBJ1-5	TRBD1	CASRDRDRRSRPQHF	TGCGCCAGCAGGGACCGGGACAGGAGATCGCGACCCCAGCATTTT
TRBV27	TRBJ1-5	.	CASSWGGNGDQPQHF	TGTGCCAGCAGTTGGGGTGGAAACGGGGATCAGCCCCAGCATTTT
TRBV5-1	TRBJ1-6	.	CASSFASGSPKAPLHF	TGCGCCAGCAGCTTTGCGTCAGGGTCCCCCAAGGCCCCCCTCCACTTT
TRBV29-1	TRBJ2-5	TRBD1	CSVGTGGWETQYF	TGCAGCGTCGGAACAGGGGGCTGGGAGACCCAGTACTTC
TRBV9	TRBJ1-1	.	CASSPVPRGTEAFF	TGTGCCAGCAGCCCCGTCCCCCGCGGCACTGAAGCTTTCTTT
TRBV19	TRBJ1-3	.	CASSLTGTRLHSGNTIYF	TGTGCCAGTAGTTTGACCGGGACTCGACTCCACTCTGGAAACACCATATATTTT
TRBV6-6	TRBJ2-1	.	CASSQDSSSYNEQFF	TGTGCCAGCAGCCAGGACTCCAGCTCCTACAATGAGCAGTTCTTC
TRBV5-5	TRBJ2-5	TRBD1	CASSLGGTGETQYF	TGTGCCAGCAGCTTAGGGGGCACGGGGGAGACCCAGTACTTC
TRBV16	TRBJ1-1	.	CASSLFRQMNTEAFF	TGTGCCAGCAGCCTTTTTAGACAAATGAACACTGAAGCTTTCTTT
TRBV7-8	TRBJ2-7	TRBD2	CASSPRGGPSTYEQYF	TGTGCCAGCAGCCCCCGCGGGGGGCCATCCACCTACGAGCAGTACTTC
TRBV4-3	TRBJ1-1	.	CASSRNRATEAFF	TGCGCCAGCAGCCGTAACAGGGCCACTGAAGCTTTCTTT
TRBV6-1	TRBJ1-5	.	CASSTTETFNQPQHF	TGTGCCAGCAGCACGACAGAGACCTTCAATCAGCCCCAGCATTTT
TRBV10-2	TRBJ1-5	.	CASSELVQLDNQPQHF	TGCGCCAGCAGTGAGTTGGTACAGCTCGACAATCAGCCCCAGCATTTT
TRBV6-9	TRBJ1-5	TRBD1	CASSSDRGNQPQHF	TGTGCCAGCAGTTCTGACAGGGGCAATCAGCCCCAGCATTTT
TRBV11-2	TRBJ2-2	TRBD1	CASRLTGGAAGELFF	TGTGCCAGCAGACTCACAGGGGGCGCGGCCGGGGAGCTGTTTTTT
TRBV19	TRBJ1-6	.	CATQTQGRAYNSPLHF	TGTGCCACCCAGACCCAGGGAAGGGCCTATAATTCACCCCTCCACTTT
TRBV11-2	TRBJ2-6	.	CASSPSGANVLTF	TGTGCCAGCAGCCCGTCTGGGGCCAACGTCCTGACTTTC
TRBV5-1	TRBJ2-5	.	CASSLDTWVAAETQYF	TGCGCCAGCAGCCTCGACACCTGGGTGGCAGCAGAGACCCAGTACTTC
TRBV5-1	TRBJ2-7	TRBD2	CASSRTSGSLSSYEQYF	TGCGCCAGCAGCCGGACTAGCGGGAGCCTTAGCTCCTACGAGCAGTACTTC
TRBV2	TRBJ1-1	TRBD1	CASSQQGAFTEAFF	TGTGCCAGCAGTCAACAGGGGGCCTTCACTGAAGCTTTCTTT
TRBV7-2	TRBJ2-3	.	CASSLVGGLTDTQYF	TGTGCCAGCAGCTTAGTGGGCGGACTCACAGATACGCAGTATTTT
TRBV6-5	TRBJ2-1	.	CACKSSGLGDEQFF	TGTGCCTGCAAGTCCAGCGGGCTGGGTGATGAGCAGTTCTTC
TRBV4-2	TRBJ1-1	TRBD1	CASSQVGHRGYTEAFF	TGTGCCAGCAGCCAAGTCGGTCACAGGGGATATACTGAAGCTTTCTTT
TRBV6-1	TRBJ2-7	.	CASSGQASSYEQYF	TGTGCCAGCAGTGGACAGGCATCCTCCTACGAGCAGTACTTC
TRBV4-2	TRBJ1-2	TRBD1	CASSRGQGSGDYGYTF	TGTGCCAGCAGCCGAGGACAGGGCTCAGGAGACTATGGCTACACCTTC
TRBV6-5	TRBJ1-2	.	CASSPGFFYGYGYTF	TGTGCCAGCAGCCCAGGGTTCTTTTACGGCTATGGCTACACCTTC
TRBV6-1	TRBJ1-6	.	CASSEAGGLNSPLHF	TGTGCCAGCAGTGAAGCGGGGGGGCTGAATTCACCCCTCCACTTT